What follows describes a single T cell receptor beta chain. Per germline, CDR1 MDHEN and CDR2 SYDVKM. This CDR3 is built from 18 residues. The V end lost 8 bases, the J end lost 5 bases, and 27 bases lay between the germline ends. Profiling relied on immunoSEQ multiplex PCR, and the TCRdb table lists in-frame clones only, not all of them. The sample consists of roughly 75,000 clones, approximately 94% of them appearing once. The data were taken from a study of T cell changes during pregnancy in multiple sclerosis. The receptor's source is a female donor in good health, enrolled as a control in a pregnancy study. Sequencing was performed on peripheral blood, taken after pregnancy. The chain employs TRBV28 and TRBJ1-4; a weak D match, TRBD1 (5 bases). CDR3 amino acids: CASSPIEAFHKGNEKLFF. DNA of the CDR3: TGTGCCAGCTCCCCCATCGAGGCTTTCCACAAGGGGAATGAAAAACTGTTTTTT.